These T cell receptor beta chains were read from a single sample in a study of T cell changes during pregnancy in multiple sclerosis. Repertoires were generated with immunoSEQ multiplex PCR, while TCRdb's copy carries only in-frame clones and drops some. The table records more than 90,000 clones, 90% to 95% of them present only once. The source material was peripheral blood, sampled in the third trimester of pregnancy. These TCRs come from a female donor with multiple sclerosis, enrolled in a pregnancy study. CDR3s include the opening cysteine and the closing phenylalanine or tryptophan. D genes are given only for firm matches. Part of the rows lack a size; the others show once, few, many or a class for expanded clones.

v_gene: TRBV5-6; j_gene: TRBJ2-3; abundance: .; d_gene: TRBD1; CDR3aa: CASSLVGGQGGDTQYF; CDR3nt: TGTGCCAGCAGCTTGGTCGGGGGACAGGGGGGGGATACGCAGTATTTT
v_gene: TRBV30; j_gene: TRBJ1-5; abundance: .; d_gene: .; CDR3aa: CAWSLDSKGQPQHF; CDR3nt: TGTGCCTGGAGTTTGGACAGTAAAGGGCAGCCCCAGCATTTT
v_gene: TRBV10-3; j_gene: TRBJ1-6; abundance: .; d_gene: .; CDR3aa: CAISESPQYNSPLHF; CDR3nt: TGTGCCATCAGTGAGTCTCCACAGTATAATTCACCCCTCCACTTT
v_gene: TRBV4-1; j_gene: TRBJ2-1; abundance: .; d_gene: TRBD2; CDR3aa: CASNRGGENEQFF; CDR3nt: TGCGCCAGCAACCGGGGAGGGGAGAATGAGCAGTTCTTC
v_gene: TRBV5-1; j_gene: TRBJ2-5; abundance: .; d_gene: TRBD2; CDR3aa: CASSPRTSGAQETQYF; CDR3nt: TGCGCCAGCAGCCCCCGGACTAGCGGAGCCCAAGAGACCCAGTACTTC
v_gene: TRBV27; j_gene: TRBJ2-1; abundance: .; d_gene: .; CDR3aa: CASSSYRESSYNEQFF; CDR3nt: TGTGCCAGCAGTTCGTACAGGGAGAGCTCCTACAATGAGCAGTTCTTC
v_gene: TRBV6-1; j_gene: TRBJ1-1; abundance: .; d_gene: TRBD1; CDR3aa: CASSWGQSNTEAFF; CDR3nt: TGTGCCAGCTCCTGGGGACAGAGCAACACTGAAGCTTTCTTT
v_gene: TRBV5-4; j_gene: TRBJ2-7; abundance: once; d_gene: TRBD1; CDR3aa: CASSWRDRGAYEQYF; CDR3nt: TGTGCCAGCAGCTGGCGGGACAGGGGAGCCTACGAGCAGTACTTC
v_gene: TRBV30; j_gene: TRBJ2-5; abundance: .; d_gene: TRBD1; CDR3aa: CAWSTQGVWTQYF; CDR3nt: TGTGCCTGGAGTACGCAGGGGGTCTGGACCCAGTACTTC
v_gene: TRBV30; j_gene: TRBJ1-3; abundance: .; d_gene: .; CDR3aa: CAWSVSLGNTIYF; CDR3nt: TGTGCCTGGAGTGTGAGTTTGGGAAACACCATATATTTT
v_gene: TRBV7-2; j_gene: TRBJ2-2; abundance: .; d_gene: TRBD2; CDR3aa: CASSLLGGSGTGELFF; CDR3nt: TGTGCCAGCAGCTTACTTGGCGGGAGCGGCACCGGGGAGCTGTTTTTT
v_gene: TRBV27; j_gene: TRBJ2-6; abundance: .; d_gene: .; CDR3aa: CASSSQGSGANVLTF; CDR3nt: TGTGCCAGCAGTTCCCAGGGGTCTGGGGCCAACGTCCTGACTTTC
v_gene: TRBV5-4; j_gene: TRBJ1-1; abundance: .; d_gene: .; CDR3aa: CASSWNADRDTEAFF; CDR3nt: TGTGCCAGCAGCTGGAACGCGGACAGAGACACTGAAGCTTTCTTT